The 25 T cell receptor beta chains given below trace back to one sample, sequenced in a study of siplizumab effects on memory and regulatory T cells. Clones were sequenced by immunoSEQ multiplex PCR, and TCRdb holds only the in-frame ones, with some missing. The profile covers about 100,000 clones, with nearly 95% appearing a single time and around 12% taken by the ten largest. The sample taken for sequencing was non-Treg CD4+ T cells sorted from blood. These receptors were obtained from a human donor in good health.

The V and J genes are TRBV4-1 and TRBJ1-1; D ambiguous. The germline V and J ends were trimmed by 4 bases and 3 bases, with 15 bases remaining between them. The CDR3 has 15 residues. The germline V gene encodes CDR1 MGHRA and CDR2 YSYEKL. CDR3 loop: CASSLGDGEDTEAFF. For the CDR3, the DNA is TGCGCCAGCAGCCTCGGCGACGGGGAGGACACTGAAGCTTTCTTT.

The rearrangement uses TRBV19 and TRBJ2-3, with D possibly matching TRBD2 (5 bases). The CDR3 is 16 amino acids. Trimming took off 4 bases at V and 4 bases at J, with 18 bases between the two ends. Germline V gene lookup returns CDR1 LNHDA and CDR2 SQIVND (reference sequence). CDR3 in amino acids: CASSKRSSFTPDTQYF. CDR3 DNA sequence: TGTGCCAGTAGTAAAAGGTCTAGCTTCACTCCAGATACGCAGTATTTT.

V is TRBV5-4 and J is TRBJ2-3; D gene unclear. V shed 0 bases and J shed 5 bases, with 7 bases lying between them. The CDR3 has 13 residues. Germline V gene lookup returns CDR1 SGHNT and CDR2 YYREEE (reference sequence). The CDR3 region has the DNA TGTGCCAGCAGCTTGGGAACGGGAGATACGCAGTATTTT. This sequence encodes CASSLGTGDTQYF.

The rearrangement joins TRBV28 to TRBJ1-1, with a possible D match to TRBD1 (6 bases). The germline V gene encodes CDR1 MDHEN and CDR2 SYDVKM. The CDR3 consists of 12 residues. CDR3 coding DNA: TGTCAAACGGGACAACTGAACACTGAAGCTTTCTTT. It yields the protein CQTGQLNTEAFF.

This clone was picked up one time. The chain joins TRBV18 to TRBJ1-5; 11 bases match TRBD1. V lost 6 bases, J lost 0 bases, and 7 bases stayed unmatched. CDR1 and CDR2 from the germline V gene are KGHSH and LQKENI. The CDR3 extends over 17 amino acids. CDR3 DNA: TGTGCCAGCTCTCTAGGACAGGGGGCAGGTAGCAATCAGCCCCAGCATTTT. Encoded protein: CASSLGQGAGSNQPQHF.

The chain recombines TRBV11-2 with TRBJ2-7, with D maybe TRBD2 (5 bases). Germline CDR1 SGHAT, CDR2 FQNNGV. The CDR3 is made up of 13 amino acids. V lost 3 bases to trimming and J lost 4 bases, with 10 bases between them. CDR3 nucleotides: TGTGCCAGCAGCTTGGGATGGGAGTACGAGCAGTACTTC. It is translated as CASSLGWEYEQYF. Full variable domain (remainder filled in from reference TRBV11-2 and TRBJ2-7): EAGVAQSPRYKIIEKRQSVAFWCNPISGHATLYWYQQILGQGPKLLIQFQNNGVVDDSQLPKDRFSAERLKGVDSTLKIQPAKLEDSAVYLCASSLGWEYEQYFGPGTRLTVT.

In DNA form, the CDR3 reads TGTGCCTGGAGTGCAGGAGCGGGAGTGTACAATGAGCAGTTCTTC. The encoded protein is CAWSAGAGVYNEQFF. The V call is TRBV30, the J call TRBJ2-1; TRBD2 matches at 8 bases. The CDR3 has 15 residues. Unmatched junction bases numbered 6, after V lost 1 base and J lost 4 bases. Germline CDR1 GTSNPN, CDR2 SVGIG (reference sequence).

The chain combines TRBV2 with TRBJ1-5, with no clear D. The CDR3 consists of 15 residues. Trimming stripped 1 base from V and 2 bases from J, with 9 bases between. Germline V CDR1 and CDR2: SNHLY, FYNNEI. The CDR3 sequence: CASSEGRSGNQPQHF. DNA for the CDR3: TGTGCCAGCAGTGAAGGACGGTCCGGCAATCAGCCCCAGCATTTT.

The gene calls are TRBV18 and TRBJ2-1, with TRBD2 matching over 13 bases. From germline, CDR1 is KGHSH and CDR2 LQKENI. The trim removed 6 bases at V and 9 bases at J, leaving 8 bases unmatched. This CDR3 contains 15 residues. DNA of the CDR3: TGTGCCAGCTCCCCGACTAGCGGGAGGAGCGGTGAGCAGTTCTTC. It is translated as CASSPTSGRSGEQFF.

The V call is TRBV29-1, the J call TRBJ1-2, with a weak D call TRBD1 (5 bases). This CDR3 is built from 15 residues. V gave up 4 bases and J gave up 0 bases, with 15 bases separating them. Per germline, CDR1 SQVTM and CDR2 ANQGSEA. CDR3 in DNA: TGCAGCGTTGGGGGCAGGACGGATTCTAACTATGGCTACACCTTC. This translates into CSVGGRTDSNYGYTF.

The chain employs TRBV7-9 and TRBJ1-2; tentatively, D is TRBD1 (6 bases). Germline lookup yields CDR1 SEHNR and CDR2 FQNEAQ (reference sequence). V was cut by 5 bases and J by 4 bases, with 8 bases left in between. The CDR3 is 12 residues long. The CDR3, as DNA: TGTGCCAGCAGCGGGGGCAGCTATGGCTACACCTTC. Translation gives CASSGGSYGYTF.

The V and J genes are TRBV11-2 and TRBJ2-7; TRBD2 is a possible D gene (6 bases). The CDR3 runs to 12 residues. The V end was cut by 4 bases, the J end by 6 bases, with 10 bases between. CDR1 and CDR2 from the germline V gene are SGHAT and FQNNGV. Here the CDR3 reads CASSSLAPEQYF. CDR3 bases: TGTGCCAGCAGCTCACTAGCCCCCGAGCAGTACTTC.

The J gene is TRBJ2-7, the V gene TRBV5-1; D perhaps matches TRBD2 (5 bases). Germline V gene lookup returns CDR1 SGHRS and CDR2 YFSETQ. The CDR3 length is 13 residues. Trimming cost V 2 bases and J 7 bases, with 13 bases left between them. The CDR3 nucleotides read TGCGCCAGCAGCTTCCGAGGGCCCTCAGAGCAGTACTTC. Translated: CASSFRGPSEQYF.

CDR3 in DNA: TGTGCCAGCAGCTTAACTAGAAACACAGATACGCAGTATTTT. This sequence encodes CASSLTRNTDTQYF. The chain uses TRBV7-9 and TRBJ2-3, with D possibly TRBD2 on 5 matching bases. This CDR3 has 14 amino acids. CDR1 and CDR2 from the germline V gene are SEHNR and FQNEAQ (reference sequence). Trimming cost V 2 bases and J 2 bases, with 8 bases left between them.

The V gene is TRBV9, the J gene TRBJ2-1; 14 bases are a match to TRBD2. V trimming: 1 base; J trimming: 6 bases; junction bases outside the gene matches: 9. Per germline, CDR1 SGDLS and CDR2 YYNGEE. The CDR3 is 18 amino acids. The DNA for the CDR3 is TGTGCCAGCAGCGTAACTAGTGGGGGACTAGCGGGAGTCAATGAGCAGTTCTTC. Translating gives CASSVTSGGLAGVNEQFF.

The chain uses TRBV10-3 and TRBJ1-5; D is unresolved. Germline values: CDR1 ENHRY, CDR2 SYGVKD. The V and J ends lost 10 bases and 0 bases respectively, with 16 bases between them. The CDR3 consists of 15 residues. The CDR3 here is CATQVNQNSNQPQHF. CDR3 nucleotide sequence: TGTGCCACCCAAGTCAATCAGAATAGCAATCAGCCCCAGCATTTT.

The chain uses TRBV2 and TRBJ1-1; D is ambiguous. The CDR3 extends over 11 amino acids. Germline V gene sequence: CDR1 SNHLY, CDR2 FYNNEI. CDR3 sequence (DNA): TGTGCTAGCGTCGGGTACACTGAAGCTTTCTTT. Protein sequence: CASVGYTEAFF.

This chain uses TRBV2 with TRBJ1-5; 9 bases line up with TRBD1. The CDR3 spans 16 residues. V trimming: 7 bases; J trimming: 7 bases; junction bases outside the gene matches: 14. The germline gives CDR1 SNHLY, CDR2 FYNNEI. CDR3 nucleotides: TGTGCCAGCACTCTCTTCGGGACAGGGAATGGCCAGCCCCAGCATTTT. Protein sequence: CASTLFGTGNGQPQHF.

The chain links TRBV19 to TRBJ1-4; TRBD1 matches at 8 bases. The ends lost 5 bases at V and 8 bases at J; junction bases unmatched: 10. Germline CDR1 reads LNHDA; CDR2 reads SQIVND (reference sequence). The CDR3 has 15 amino acids. The CDR3 is CASSATGAAREKLFF. The CDR3 nucleotides read TGTGCCAGTAGTGCGACAGGGGCCGCTAGAGAAAAACTGTTTTTT.

V is TRBV5-1 and J is TRBJ2-6; D may match TRBD1 or TRBD2 (5 bases each). This CDR3 spans 15 amino acids. Germline-derived CDR1 and CDR2 are SGHRS and YFSETQ. V was shortened by 4 bases and J by 4 bases, with 12 bases between the two germline ends. CDR3 bases: TGCGCCAGCAGCCCGCAGGGAGAGGGGGCCAACGTCCTGACTTTC. It encodes CASSPQGEGANVLTF.

The chain links TRBV18 to TRBJ1-5; the D gene is possibly TRBD1 (5 bases). The CDR3 contains 14 residues. The V and J ends lost 1 base and 7 bases respectively, with 11 bases between them. Germline CDR1 is KGHSH and CDR2 is LQKENI. CDR3 loop: CASSPQGRGQPQHF. Here the CDR3 DNA reads TGTGCCAGCTCACCACAGGGGAGAGGACAGCCCCAGCATTTT.

The chain recombines TRBV30 with TRBJ1-2; weak D call: TRBD1 (5 bases). Deletions cut 2 bases from V and 7 bases from J, with 17 bases between. Per germline, CDR1 GTSNPN and CDR2 SVGIG (reference sequence). This CDR3 has 14 amino acids. The CDR3 region is CAWSISRGLRGYTF. Written as DNA, the CDR3 is TGTGCCTGGAGTATTTCTCGGGGCCTTCGTGGCTACACCTTC.

The chain joins TRBV5-5 to TRBJ2-6; D gene unclear. V lost 4 bases, J lost 0 bases, and 8 bases lay in between. In germline, CDR1 is SGHKS, CDR2 YYEKEE (reference sequence). This CDR3 spans 15 amino acids. CDR3 protein: CASSPVDSGANVLTF. CDR3 DNA: TGTGCCAGCAGCCCCGTCGACTCTGGGGCCAACGTCCTGACTTTC. The full variable domain, its missing parts supplied by reference TRBV5-5 and TRBJ2-6, is DAGVTQSPTHLIKTRGQQVTLRCSPISGHKSVSWYQQVLGQGPQFIFQYYEKEERGRGNFPDRFSARQFPNYSSELNVNALLLGDSALYLCASSPVDSGANVLTFGAGSRLTVL.

The chain couples TRBV19 to TRBJ2-1; D gene uncertain. Trimming took 4 bases from V and 7 from J, leaving 5 bases between them. CDR1 and CDR2 from the germline V gene are LNHDA and SQIVND (reference sequence). CDR3 length: 11 amino acids. This CDR3 is CASSTLNEQFF. The CDR3 DNA sequence: TGTGCCAGTAGTACCTTAAATGAGCAGTTCTTC.

This chain joins TRBV29-1 and TRBJ2-7; 9 bases agree with TRBD1. This CDR3 spans 13 amino acids. Germline CDR1 and CDR2: SQVTM and ANQGSEA. With 8 bases clipped from V and 6 bases from J, the junction kept 11 bases outside the gene matches. The CDR3 region is CSFSRDRASEQYF. CDR3 bases: TGCAGCTTTAGCCGGGACAGGGCATCCGAGCAGTACTTC.